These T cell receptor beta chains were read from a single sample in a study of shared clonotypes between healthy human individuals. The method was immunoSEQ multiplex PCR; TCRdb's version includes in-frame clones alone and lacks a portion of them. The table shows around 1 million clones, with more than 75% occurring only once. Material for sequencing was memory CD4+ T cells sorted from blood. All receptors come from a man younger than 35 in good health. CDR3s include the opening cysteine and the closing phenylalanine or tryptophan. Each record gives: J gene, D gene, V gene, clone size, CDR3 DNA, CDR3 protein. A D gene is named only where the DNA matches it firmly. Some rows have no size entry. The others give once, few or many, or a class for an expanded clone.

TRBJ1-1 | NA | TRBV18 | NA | TGTGCCAGCTCCTGGCAACGGGGATCGAACACTGAAGCTTTCTTT | CASSWQRGSNTEAFF
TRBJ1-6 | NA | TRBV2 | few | TGTGCCAGCAGTGAAGCACTGGGGGATAATTCACCCCTCCACTTT | CASSEALGDNSPLHF
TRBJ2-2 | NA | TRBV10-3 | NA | TGTGGCGCAAGGGACGGCAACACCGGGGAGCTGTTTTTT | CGARDGNTGELFF
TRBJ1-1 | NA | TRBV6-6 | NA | TGTGCCAGCAGTTATAGGGGGGGAACTGAAGCTTTCTTT | CASSYRGGTEAFF
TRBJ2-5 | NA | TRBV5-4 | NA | TGTGCCATCCTTAGGGACCGGGGTCAAGAGACCCAGTACTTC | CAILRDRGQETQYF
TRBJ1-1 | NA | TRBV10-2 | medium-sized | TGCGCCAGCAGCAGGGGGAACACTGAAGCTTTCTTT | CASSRGNTEAFF
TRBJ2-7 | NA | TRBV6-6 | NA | TGTGCCAGCAGCCCCTCATCGCAGGGTAGGAACGAGCAGTACTTC | CASSPSSQGRNEQYF
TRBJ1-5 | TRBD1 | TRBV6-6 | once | TGTGCCAGCAGTTCCCCAGGGGGTCCCCAGCATTTT | CASSSPGGPQHF
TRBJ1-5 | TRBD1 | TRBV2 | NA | TGTGCCAGCAGTGGGCAAGGGGGCCTTCAGCCCCAGCATTTT | CASSGQGGLQPQHF
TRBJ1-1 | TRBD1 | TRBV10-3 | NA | TGTGCCATCAATAGTGGGACAGGGGGCGGGAGAAACACTGAAGCTTTCTTT | CAINSGTGGGRNTEAFF
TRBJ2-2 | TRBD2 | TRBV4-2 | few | TGTGCCAGCAGCCAAGAACCCCCTAGATTAGCGGGGGAATTCACCGGGGAGCTGTTTTTT | CASSQEPPRLAGEFTGELFF
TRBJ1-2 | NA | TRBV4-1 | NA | TGCGCCAGCAGCCAAGAGTCGGAAACAGGGTGGGGGATTAATAACTATGGCTACACCTTC | CASSQESETGWGINNYGYTF
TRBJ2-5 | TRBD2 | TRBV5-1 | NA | TGCGCCAGCAGCCGGACTAGTCAAGAGACCCAGTACTTC | CASSRTSQETQYF
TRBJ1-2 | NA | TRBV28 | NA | TGTGCCAGCAGTTTTCCACAGGGCTCCAACTATGGCTACACCTTC | CASSFPQGSNYGYTF
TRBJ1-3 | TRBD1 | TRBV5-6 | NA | TGTGCCAGCAGCTTGTGGGCGACAGGGAACACCATATATTTT | CASSLWATGNTIYF
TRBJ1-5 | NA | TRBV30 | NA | TGTGCCTGGAGTCCCCAGGGGCAGGGTAGCAATCAGCCCCAGCATTTT | CAWSPQGQGSNQPQHF
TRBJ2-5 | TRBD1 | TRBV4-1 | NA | TGCGCCAGCAGCCCTTTTCAGGGGGCGAGGGAGACCCAGTACTTC | CASSPFQGARETQYF
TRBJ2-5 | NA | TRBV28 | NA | TGTGCCAGCAGTTTCTCCGGGCTACAAGAGACCCAGTACTTC | CASSFSGLQETQYF
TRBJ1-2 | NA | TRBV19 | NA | TGTGCCAGTAGTATAATGAACGGGGACTATGGCTACACCTTC | CASSIMNGDYGYTF
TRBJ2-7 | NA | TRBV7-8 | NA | TGTGCCAGCAGCTTATTGGGTTCGATAGACGAGCAGTACTTC | CASSLLGSIDEQYF
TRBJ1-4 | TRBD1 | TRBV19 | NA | TGTGCCACCAGACAGGGCTATGAAAAACTGTTTTTT | CATRQGYEKLFF
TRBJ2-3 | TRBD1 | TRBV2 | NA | TGTGCCAGCAGTGAAGAAAATTCCGGGACAGGCTTAAGCACAGATACGCAGTATTTT | CASSEENSGTGLSTDTQYF
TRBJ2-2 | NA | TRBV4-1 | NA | TGCGCCAGCAGCCACCCTGCCAGATCCGGGGAGCTGTTTTTT | CASSHPARSGELFF
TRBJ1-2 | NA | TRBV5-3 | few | TGTGCCACCGACCCGGGCGATCAAGTCTACACCTTC | CATDPGDQVYTF
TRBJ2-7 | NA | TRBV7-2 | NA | TGTGCCAGCAGCTTACTGCAGGGTAACTCCTACGAGCAGTACTTC | CASSLLQGNSYEQYF
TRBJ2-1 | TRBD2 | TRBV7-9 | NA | TGTGCCAGCAGCTTGCTAGCGGGAGGGGTGTCGGAGCAGTTCTTC | CASSLLAGGVSEQFF
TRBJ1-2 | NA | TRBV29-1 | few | TGCAGCGTTGAAGAGGCGGGCTACACCTTC | CSVEEAGYTF
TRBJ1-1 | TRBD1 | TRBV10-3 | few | TGTGCCATCAGGTTTGACAGGGGGACTGAAGCTTTCTTT | CAIRFDRGTEAFF
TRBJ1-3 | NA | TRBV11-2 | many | TGTGCCAGCAGCTTAGAAGGGCGACCCGAAAACACCATATATTTT | CASSLEGRPENTIYF
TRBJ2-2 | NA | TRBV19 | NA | TGTGCCAGTACGGTCGGGTGGGGCGGGGAGCTGTTTTTT | CASTVGWGGELFF
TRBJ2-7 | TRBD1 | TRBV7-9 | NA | TGTGCCAGCAGTCTTACAGGGGGCTACGAGCAGTACTTC | CASSLTGGYEQYF
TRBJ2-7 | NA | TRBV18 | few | TGTGCCAGCTCACCGGGCGAGGAGCAGTACTTC | CASSPGEEQYF
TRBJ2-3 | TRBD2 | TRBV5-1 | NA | TGCGCCAGCAGCTCCCATAGCGGGAGGAGTGCAGATACGCAGTATTTT | CASSSHSGRSADTQYF
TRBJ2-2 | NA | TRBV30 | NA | TGTGCCTGGAGCTCGACGCGTGTCCGGGAGCTGTTTTTT | CAWSSTRVRELFF
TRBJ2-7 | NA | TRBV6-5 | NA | TGTGCCAGCAGATTTCAGGGGCGGGCCTACGAGCAGTACTTC | CASRFQGRAYEQYF
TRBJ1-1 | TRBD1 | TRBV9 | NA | TGTGCCAGCAGCACCGGACAGGGGGCGTCCACTGAAGCTTTCTTT | CASSTGQGASTEAFF
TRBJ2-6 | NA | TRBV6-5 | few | TGTGCCAGCAGGGGTGGGCCCTCTGGGGCCAACGTCCTGACTTTC | CASRGGPSGANVLTF
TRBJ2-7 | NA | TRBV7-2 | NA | TGTGCCAGCAGCGCGTCCTCGGGAGCTGGTTACGAGCAGTACTTC | CASSASSGAGYEQYF
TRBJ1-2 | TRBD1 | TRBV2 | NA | TGTGCCAGCAGTGAAGCTGACAGGGCTGGCTACACCTTC | CASSEADRAGYTF
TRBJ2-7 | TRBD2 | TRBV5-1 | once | TGCGCCAGCATCGGGGAGGGAGGGCCCGGCGAGCAGTACTTC | CASIGEGGPGEQYF
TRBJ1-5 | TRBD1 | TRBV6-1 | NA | TGTGCCAGCGCAGGGGGTAGCAATCAGCCCCAGCATTTT | CASAGGSNQPQHF
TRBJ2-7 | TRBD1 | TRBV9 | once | TGTGCCAGCAGCTTCCGGGACAGTTCCTACGAGCAGTACTTC | CASSFRDSSYEQYF
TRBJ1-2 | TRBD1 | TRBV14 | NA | TGTGCCAGCATATCAGGGGGCCATGGCTACACCTTC | CASISGGHGYTF
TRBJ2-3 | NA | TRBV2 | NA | TGTGCCAGCGGCCTAAGGAGGGATACGCAGTATTTT | CASGLRRDTQYF
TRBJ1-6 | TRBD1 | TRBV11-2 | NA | TGTGCCAGCAGCTTGAGCGGGAGGACAGGGAGCTATAATTCACCCCTCCACTTT | CASSLSGRTGSYNSPLHF
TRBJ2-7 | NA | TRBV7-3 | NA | TGTGCCAGCAGCCCCTCAGACGGAGTGGGGCAGTACTTC | CASSPSDGVGQYF
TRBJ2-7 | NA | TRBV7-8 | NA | TGTGCCAGCAGCTTAGGGCCAGGGGAGCAGTACTTC | CASSLGPGEQYF